Presented here are 10 T cell receptor beta chains from one specimen sequenced in a study of blood T cell repertoires in COVID-19. Assay: immunoSEQ multiplex PCR; the TCRdb copy retains only in-frame clones and omits some. The sample records a few hundred thousand clones, 85% being singletons. Material for sequencing was PBMCs or T cells enriched from blood (not recorded which). All receptors derive from a woman in her 50s who had recovered from COVID-19.

About this clone itself: Different DNA sequences within this sample yield the same CDR3. The chain has TRBV18 and TRBJ1-1; a possible D gene is TRBD1 (5 bases). The V end was cut by 4 bases, the J end by 3 bases, with 12 bases between. Germline V gene sequence: CDR1 KGHSH, CDR2 LQKENI. The CDR3 runs to 14 residues. The CDR3 DNA reads as TGTGCCAGCTCACTGCAGGGCCCGGACACTGAAGCTTTCTTT. This translates into CASSLQGPDTEAFF.

The chain has TRBV12-3 or TRBV12-4 and TRBJ2-1; no reliable D call. This CDR3 comprises 13 residues. Trimming pared 1 base from V and 11 bases from J, leaving 12 bases between. The CDR3 DNA sequence: TGTGCCAGCAGTTTAGAACAAGGAGAAAAGCAGTTCTTC. Translation: CASSLEQGEKQFF.

The table lists this clone with a count of one. The chain has TRBV28 and TRBJ2-1; 7 nucleotides align to TRBD1. Germline V gives CDR1 MDHEN, CDR2 SYDVKM. This CDR3 contains 13 residues. V was clipped by 7 bases and J by 7 bases; unmatched bases: 7. The DNA of the CDR3 is TGTGCCAGCATTGGGGACAGTGCAAATGAGCAGTTCTTC. Amino acids: CASIGDSANEQFF.

This chain connects TRBV7-2 to TRBJ1-1, with D tentatively TRBD1 (6 bases). V gave up 5 bases and J gave up 5 bases, with 18 bases separating them. Germline CDR1 SGHTA, CDR2 FQGNSA. The CDR3 loop spans 15 amino acids. The CDR3 reads CASSPRAGELTEAFF. The CDR3 region has the DNA TGTGCCAGCAGCCCAAGGGCAGGGGAATTAACTGAAGCTTTCTTT.

V usage is TRBV5-1 and J usage is TRBJ2-7, with D possibly matching TRBD2 (5 bases). This CDR3 has 14 amino acids. Trimming shortened V by 4 bases and J by 6 bases, and 17 bases separated the two germline ends. The V gene's germline CDR1 is SGHRS and CDR2 YFSETQ. This CDR3 reads CASSILSPRGEQYF. The CDR3 DNA reads TGCGCCAGCAGCATCTTAAGCCCTCGGGGCGAGCAGTACTTC.

This clone was detected only a few times. The V and J genes are TRBV30 and TRBJ1-5, with 7 bases fitting TRBD1. J gave up 1 base and V 3 bases, and 3 bases lay outside the gene matches. This CDR3 has 14 residues. The germline V gene encodes CDR1 GTSNPN and CDR2 SVGIG (reference sequence). CDR3 DNA sequence: TGTGCCTGGAGGGGACAGATGAGCAATCAGCCCCAGCATTTT. Its protein product is CAWRGQMSNQPQHF.

This sequence joins TRBV2 and TRBJ1-1; D is undetermined. Trimming took off 4 bases at V and 0 bases at J, with 6 bases between the two ends. Germline V gives CDR1 SNHLY, CDR2 FYNNEI. The CDR3 runs to 13 residues. The CDR3 coding sequence is TGTGCCAGCAGTGTAGAATTGAACACTGAAGCTTTCTTT. Translated: CASSVELNTEAFF.

The rearrangement uses TRBV30 and TRBJ1-2, with a tentative D call TRBD1 (5 bases). Per the germline V gene, CDR1 is GTSNPN and CDR2 is SVGIG (reference sequence). The CDR3 spans 15 residues. V lost 2 bases to trimming and J lost 7 bases, with 20 bases between them. CDR3 nucleotides: TGTGCCTGGAGTTTCCGGGGGGGGAGGAGTTTTGGCTACACCTTC. The encoded protein is CAWSFRGGRSFGYTF.

The J gene is TRBJ2-2, the V gene TRBV6-5; 9 bases match TRBD2. The J segment lost 1 base and the V segment lost 6 bases, leaving 3 bases of the junction unmatched. Germline-derived CDR1 and CDR2 are MNHEY and SVGAGI. The CDR3 totals 15 residues. This chain's CDR3 is CASRPSGVNTGELFF. CDR3 nucleotides: TGTGCCAGCAGGCCTAGCGGGGTGAACACCGGGGAGCTGTTTTTT.

The chain joins TRBV12-3 or TRBV12-4 to TRBJ1-2; D is unclear. The CDR3 sequence is 13 residues long. V was trimmed by 4 bases and J by 4 bases, leaving 10 bases between them. CDR3 sequence: CASSSPRAYGYTF. In DNA, the CDR3 is TGTGCCAGCAGTTCTCCGAGGGCCTATGGCTACACCTTC.